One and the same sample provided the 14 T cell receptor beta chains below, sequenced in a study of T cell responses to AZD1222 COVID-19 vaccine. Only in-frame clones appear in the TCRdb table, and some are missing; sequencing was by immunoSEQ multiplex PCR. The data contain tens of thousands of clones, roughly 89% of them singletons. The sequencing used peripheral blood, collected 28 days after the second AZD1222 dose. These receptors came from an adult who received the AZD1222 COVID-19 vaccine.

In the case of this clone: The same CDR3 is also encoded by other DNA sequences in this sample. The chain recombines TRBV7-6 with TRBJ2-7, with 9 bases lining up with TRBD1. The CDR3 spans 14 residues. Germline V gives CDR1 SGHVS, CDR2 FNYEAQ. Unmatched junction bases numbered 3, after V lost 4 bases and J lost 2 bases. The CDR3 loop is CASSSGTGTYEQYF. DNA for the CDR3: TGTGCCAGCAGCTCCGGGACAGGGACCTACGAGCAGTACTTC. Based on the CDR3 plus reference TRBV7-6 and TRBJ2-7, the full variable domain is GAGVSQSPRYKVTKRGQDVALRCDPISGHVSLYWYRQALGQGPEFLTYFNYEAQQDKSGLPNDRFSAERPEGSISTLTIQRTEQRDSAMYRCASSSGTGTYEQYFGPGTRLTVT.

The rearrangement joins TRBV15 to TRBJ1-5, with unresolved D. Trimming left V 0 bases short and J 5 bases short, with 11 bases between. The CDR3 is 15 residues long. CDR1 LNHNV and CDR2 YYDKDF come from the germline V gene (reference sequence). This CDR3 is CATSRDIQSDQPQHF. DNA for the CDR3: TGTGCCACCAGCAGAGATATACAGTCCGATCAGCCCCAGCATTTT.

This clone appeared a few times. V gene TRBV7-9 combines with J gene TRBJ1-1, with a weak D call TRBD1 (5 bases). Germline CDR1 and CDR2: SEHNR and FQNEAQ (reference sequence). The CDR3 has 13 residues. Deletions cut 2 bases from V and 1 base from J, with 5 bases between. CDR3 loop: CASSLQGNTEAFF. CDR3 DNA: TGTGCCAGCAGCTTACAGGGGAACACTGAAGCTTTCTTT.

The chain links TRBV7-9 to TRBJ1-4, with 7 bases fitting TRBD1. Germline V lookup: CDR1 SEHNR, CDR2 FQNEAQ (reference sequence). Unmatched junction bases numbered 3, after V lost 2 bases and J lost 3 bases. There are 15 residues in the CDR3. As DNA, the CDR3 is TGTGCCAGCAGCTTATTAGGGACAGCTAATGAAAAACTGTTTTTT. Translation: CASSLLGTANEKLFF.

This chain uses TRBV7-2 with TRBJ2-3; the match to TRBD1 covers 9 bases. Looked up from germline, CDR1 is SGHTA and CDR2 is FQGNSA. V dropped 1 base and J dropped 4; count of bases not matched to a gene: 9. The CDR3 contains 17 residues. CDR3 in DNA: TGTGCCAGCAGCTTAGGCTCCGGGACAGGGAGAGCAGATACGCAGTATTTT. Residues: CASSLGSGTGRADTQYF.

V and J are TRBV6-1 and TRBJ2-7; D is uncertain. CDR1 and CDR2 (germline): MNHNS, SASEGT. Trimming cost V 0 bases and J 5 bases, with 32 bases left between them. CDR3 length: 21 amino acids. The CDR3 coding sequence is TGTGCCAGCAGTGAAGCAGTGGCAGAGCCCTTCTATCCCCTCCTAGTCCACGAGCAGTACTTC. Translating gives CASSEAVAEPFYPLLVHEQYF.

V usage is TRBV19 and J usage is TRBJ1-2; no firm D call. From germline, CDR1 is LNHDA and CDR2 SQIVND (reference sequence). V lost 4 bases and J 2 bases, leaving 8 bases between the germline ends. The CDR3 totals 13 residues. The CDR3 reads CASSTDTNYGYTF. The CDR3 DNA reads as TGTGCCAGTAGTACTGACACGAACTATGGCTACACCTTC. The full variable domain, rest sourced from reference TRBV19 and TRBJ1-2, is DGGITQSPKYLFRKEGQNVTLSCEQNLNHDAMYWYRQDPGQGLRLIYYSQIVNDFQKGDIAEGYSVSREKKESFPLTVTSAQKNPTAFYLCASSTDTNYGYTFGSGTRLTVV.

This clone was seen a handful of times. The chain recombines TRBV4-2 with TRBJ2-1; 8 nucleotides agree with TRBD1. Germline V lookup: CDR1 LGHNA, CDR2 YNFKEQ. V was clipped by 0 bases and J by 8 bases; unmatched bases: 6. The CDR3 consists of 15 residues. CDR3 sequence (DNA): TGTGCCAGCAGCCAAGAAGGGCAGGGGGCCCATGAGCAGTTCTTC. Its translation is CASSQEGQGAHEQFF.

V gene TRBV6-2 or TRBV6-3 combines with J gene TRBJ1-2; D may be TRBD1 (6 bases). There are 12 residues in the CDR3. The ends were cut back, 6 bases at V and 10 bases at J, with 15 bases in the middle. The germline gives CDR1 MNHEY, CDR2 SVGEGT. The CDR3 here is CASSQFRQDYTF. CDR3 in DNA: TGTGCCAGCAGCCAATTCCGACAGGACTACACCTTC.

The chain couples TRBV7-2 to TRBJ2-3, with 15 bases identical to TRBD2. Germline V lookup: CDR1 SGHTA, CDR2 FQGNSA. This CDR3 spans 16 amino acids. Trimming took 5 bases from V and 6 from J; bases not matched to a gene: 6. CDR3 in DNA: TGTGCCAGCAGCACCCGGACTAGCGGGGGGGTGGATACGCAGTATTTT. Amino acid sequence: CASSTRTSGGVDTQYF.

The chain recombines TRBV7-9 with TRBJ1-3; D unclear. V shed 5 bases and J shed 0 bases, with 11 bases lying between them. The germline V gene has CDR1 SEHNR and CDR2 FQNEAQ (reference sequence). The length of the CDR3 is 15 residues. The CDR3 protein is CASSQLYSSGNTIYF. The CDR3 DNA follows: TGTGCCAGCAGCCAGTTATACAGCTCTGGAAACACCATATATTTT.

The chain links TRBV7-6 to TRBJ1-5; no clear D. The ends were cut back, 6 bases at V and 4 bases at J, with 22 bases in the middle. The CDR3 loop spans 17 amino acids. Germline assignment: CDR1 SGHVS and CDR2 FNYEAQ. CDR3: CASSWKRAPRRNQPQHF. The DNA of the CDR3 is TGTGCCAGCAGTTGGAAGAGGGCTCCAAGGCGGAATCAGCCCCAGCATTTT.

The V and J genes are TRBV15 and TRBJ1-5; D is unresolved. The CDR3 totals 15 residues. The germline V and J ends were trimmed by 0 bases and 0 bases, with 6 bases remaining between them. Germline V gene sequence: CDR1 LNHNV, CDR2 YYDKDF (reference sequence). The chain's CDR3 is CATSRDRASNQPQHF. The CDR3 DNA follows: TGTGCCACCAGCAGAGATCGTGCTAGCAATCAGCCCCAGCATTTT.

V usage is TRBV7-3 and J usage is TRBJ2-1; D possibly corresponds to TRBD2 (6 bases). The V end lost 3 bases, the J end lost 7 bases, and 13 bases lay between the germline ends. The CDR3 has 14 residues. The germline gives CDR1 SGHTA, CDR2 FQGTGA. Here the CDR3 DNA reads TGTGCCAGCAGCTTGGAAGGGGCGGGAAATGAGCAGTTCTTC. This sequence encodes CASSLEGAGNEQFF.